This TCR beta chain was captured in a study of spatial heterogeneity in lung cancer. Overall study context: The study found that TCR transcript counts in tumor regions correlated strongly with a matched bulk RNA-seq T cell module score.

The V gene end was trimmed by 3 bases and the J gene end by 5 bases; junction bases not matched to a gene: 1. Germline V CDR1 and CDR2: MDHEN, SYDVKM. This CDR3 is built from 12 residues. This clonotype was detected ten times or more. The antigen remains unidentified. A single record per CDR3 protein comes from TCRdb applying MiXCR to the 5' RACE reads. The table shows 3,300 or so distinct CDR3 sequences, with 6.5% to 9.5% occurring only once. Study results and limitations: Of the expanded TCRs, ubiquitous and regional counts tracked the counts of ubiquitous and regional nonsynonymous mutations, respectively. Mutation counts in tumors were tracked by counts of expanded intratumoral alpha and beta TCRs.

The sample's time point: sample taken at primary tumor resection. The donors, fewer than 90 patients with untreated early-stage non-small cell lung cancer, provided the samples. Unsorted whole RNA of tumor, nontumor lung or frozen PBMC was sequenced. The rearrangement links TRBV28 to TRBJ2-7; 7 nucleotides line up with TRBD1. This clonotype originated in a male donor with early-stage non-small cell lung cancer. Material: lung tumor tissue, obtained at surgery. The CDR3 is CASSFTGDEQYF. For the CDR3, the DNA is TGTGCCAGCAGTTTTACAGGGGACGAGCAGTACTTC. Combining the CDR3 with reference TRBV28 and TRBJ2-7 gives the whole variable domain DVKVTQSSRYLVKRTGEKVFLECVQDMDHENMFWYRQDPGLGLRLIYFSYDVKMKEKGDIPEGYSVSREKKERFSLILESASTNQTSMYLCASSFTGDEQYFGPGTRLTVT.